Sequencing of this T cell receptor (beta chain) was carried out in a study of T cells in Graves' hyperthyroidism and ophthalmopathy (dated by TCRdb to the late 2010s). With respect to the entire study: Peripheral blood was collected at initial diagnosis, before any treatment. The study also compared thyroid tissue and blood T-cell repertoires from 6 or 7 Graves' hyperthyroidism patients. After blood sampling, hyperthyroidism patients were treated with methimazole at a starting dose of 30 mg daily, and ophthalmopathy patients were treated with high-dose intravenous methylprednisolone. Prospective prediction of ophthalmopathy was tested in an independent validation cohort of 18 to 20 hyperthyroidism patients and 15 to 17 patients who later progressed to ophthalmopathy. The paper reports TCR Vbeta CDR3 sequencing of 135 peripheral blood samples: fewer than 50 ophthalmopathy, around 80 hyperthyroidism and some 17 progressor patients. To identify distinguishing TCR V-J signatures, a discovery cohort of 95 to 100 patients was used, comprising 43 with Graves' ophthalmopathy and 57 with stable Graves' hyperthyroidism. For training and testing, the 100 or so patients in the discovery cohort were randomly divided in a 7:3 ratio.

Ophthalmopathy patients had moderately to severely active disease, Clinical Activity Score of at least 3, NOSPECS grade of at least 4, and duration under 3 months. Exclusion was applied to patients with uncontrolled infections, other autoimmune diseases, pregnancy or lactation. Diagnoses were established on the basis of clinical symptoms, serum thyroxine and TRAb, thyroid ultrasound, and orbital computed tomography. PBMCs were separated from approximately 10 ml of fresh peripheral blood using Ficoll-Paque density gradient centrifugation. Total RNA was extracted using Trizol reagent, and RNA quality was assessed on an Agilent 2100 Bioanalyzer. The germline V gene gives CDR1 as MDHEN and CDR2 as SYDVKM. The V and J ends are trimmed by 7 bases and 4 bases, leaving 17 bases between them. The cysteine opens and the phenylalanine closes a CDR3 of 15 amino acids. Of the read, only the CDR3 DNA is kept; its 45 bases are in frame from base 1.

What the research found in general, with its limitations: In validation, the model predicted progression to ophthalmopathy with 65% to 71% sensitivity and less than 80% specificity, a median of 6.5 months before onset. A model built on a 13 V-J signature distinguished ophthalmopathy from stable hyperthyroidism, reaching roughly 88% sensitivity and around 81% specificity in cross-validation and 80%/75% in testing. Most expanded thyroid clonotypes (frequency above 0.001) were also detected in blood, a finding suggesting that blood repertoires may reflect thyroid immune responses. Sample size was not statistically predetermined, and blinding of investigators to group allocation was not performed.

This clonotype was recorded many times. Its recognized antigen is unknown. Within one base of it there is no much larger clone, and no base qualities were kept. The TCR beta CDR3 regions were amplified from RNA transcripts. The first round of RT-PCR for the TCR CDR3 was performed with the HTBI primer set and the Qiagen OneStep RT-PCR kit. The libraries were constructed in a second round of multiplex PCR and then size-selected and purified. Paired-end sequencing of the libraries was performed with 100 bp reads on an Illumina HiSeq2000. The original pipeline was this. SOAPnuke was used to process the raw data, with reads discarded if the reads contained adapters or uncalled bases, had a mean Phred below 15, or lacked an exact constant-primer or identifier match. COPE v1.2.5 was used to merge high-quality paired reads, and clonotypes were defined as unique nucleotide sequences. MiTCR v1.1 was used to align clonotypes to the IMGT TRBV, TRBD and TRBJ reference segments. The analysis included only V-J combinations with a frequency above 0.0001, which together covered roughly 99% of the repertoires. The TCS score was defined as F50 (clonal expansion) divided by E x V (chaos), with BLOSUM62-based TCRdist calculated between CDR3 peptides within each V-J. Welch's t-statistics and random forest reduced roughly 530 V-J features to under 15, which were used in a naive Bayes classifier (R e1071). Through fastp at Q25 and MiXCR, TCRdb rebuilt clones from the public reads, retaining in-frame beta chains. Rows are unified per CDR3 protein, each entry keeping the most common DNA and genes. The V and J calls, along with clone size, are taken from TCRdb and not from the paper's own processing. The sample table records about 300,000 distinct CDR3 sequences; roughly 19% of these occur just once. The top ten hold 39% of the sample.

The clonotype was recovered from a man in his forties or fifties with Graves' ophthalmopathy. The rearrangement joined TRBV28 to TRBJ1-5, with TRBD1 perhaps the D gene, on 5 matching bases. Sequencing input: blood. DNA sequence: TGTGCCAGCACCCCGGCAACAGGAGGTAATCAGCCCCAGCATTTT. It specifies CASTPATGGNQPQHF.